What follows are 25 T cell receptor beta chains derived from one specimen sequenced in a study of T cell responses to AZD1222 COVID-19 vaccine. The method was immunoSEQ multiplex PCR; TCRdb's version includes in-frame clones alone and lacks a portion of them. This sample carries 80,000 or so clones, around 90% of them seen once, and the ten largest clones take about 1.6%. The starting material was peripheral blood, obtained on day 0 of AZD1222 vaccination. The receptors here all came from an adult in good health.

This clone was counted once. The chain links TRBV7-2 to TRBJ2-7, with unresolved D. CDR1 is SGHTA, CDR2 FQGNSA, per germline. The CDR3 sequence is 12 residues long. Trimming took off 5 bases at V and 4 bases at J, with 9 bases between the two ends. CDR3: CASSPGGYEQYF. CDR3 bases: TGTGCCAGCAGCCCCGGTGGGTACGAGCAGTACTTC.

The V call is TRBV6-5, the J call TRBJ2-7, with 8 bases identical to TRBD2. V lost 6 bases, J lost 2 bases, and 6 bases stayed unmatched. The CDR3 consists of 14 residues. The germline gives CDR1 MNHEY, CDR2 SVGAGI. CDR3 bases: TGTGCCAGCAGGCCCTTGCGGGAGGCCTACGAGCAGTACTTC. Its translation is CASRPLREAYEQYF.

This clone was picked up a small number of times. The chain combines TRBV2 with TRBJ2-7; TRBD2 might be the D (6 bases). CDR1 is SNHLY and CDR2 is FYNNEI in the germline V gene. The CDR3 covers 15 residues. With 5 bases removed from V and 3 bases from J, the gap between germline ends came to 17 bases. This CDR3 reads CASSLRTDGGYEQYF. CDR3 sequence (DNA): TGTGCCAGCAGTCTCCGGACGGACGGGGGCTACGAGCAGTACTTC.

This clone was picked up one time. The chain uses TRBV19 and TRBJ1-5, with TRBD1 matching 7 bases. CDR1 is LNHDA, CDR2 SQIVND, per germline (reference sequence). This CDR3 spans 16 amino acids. The V and J ends lost 5 bases and 2 bases, in that order; junction bases with no gene match: 9. CDR3 nucleotides: TGTGCCAGTAGTCCAAAGACGGACAGGCGCAATCAGCCCCAGCATTTT. Encoded protein: CASSPKTDRRNQPQHF.

This clone was observed once. The CDR3 DNA sequence: TGTGCCAGTAGTATGGGGGGGCCGGGTTACGAGCAGTACTTC. This sequence encodes CASSMGGPGYEQYF. The rearrangement links TRBV19 to TRBJ2-7, with a weak D call TRBD2 (7 bases). In germline, CDR1 is LNHDA, CDR2 SQIVND (reference sequence). The CDR3 extends over 14 amino acids. Trimming removed 3 bases at V and 4 bases at J, with 13 bases between.

The count of this clone is one. In nucleotides, the CDR3 is TGCGCCAGCAGTTCCGACCCCGTCCGGGGACTGTTTTTT. Protein product: CASSSDPVRGLFF. V is TRBV5-1 and J is TRBJ1-4; no clear D. Germline V gene sequence: CDR1 SGHRS, CDR2 YFSETQ. Trimming stripped 5 bases from V and 13 bases from J, with 18 bases between. The CDR3 length is 13 residues.

The chain uses TRBV9 and TRBJ1-5; D is perhaps TRBD1 (6 bases). CDR3 length: 14 residues. Germline CDR1 reads SGDLS; CDR2 reads YYNGEE. The V end lost 0 bases, the J end lost 8 bases, and 12 bases lay between the germline ends. CDR3 DNA sequence: TGTGCCAGCAGCGTAGGGGGGCAGCACGAGCCCCAGCATTTT. It encodes CASSVGGQHEPQHF.

This clone appeared a single time. The J gene is TRBJ2-5, the V gene TRBV24-1; D uncertain. Germline assignment: CDR1 KGHDR and CDR2 SFDVKD. The CDR3 has 16 residues. The germline V and J ends were trimmed by 4 bases and 0 bases, with 14 bases remaining between them. The DNA of the CDR3 is TGTGCCACCAGTGACCTTCCGACTCCTTACCAAGAGACCCAGTACTTC. The encoded protein is CATSDLPTPYQETQYF.

This clone has a handful of counts. The CDR3: CATSRDPGGSDEQYF. The DNA for the CDR3 is TGTGCCACCAGCAGAGATCCAGGGGGGAGCGACGAGCAGTACTTC. The chain recombines TRBV15 with TRBJ2-7; maybe TRBD1 (7 bases). V dropped 0 bases and J dropped 5 bases, with 14 bases sitting between them. The V gene's germline CDR1 is LNHNV and CDR2 YYDKDF (reference sequence). The CDR3 is made up of 15 amino acids.

The chain couples TRBV2 to TRBJ2-5; no firm D call. Trimming shortened V by 0 bases and J by 1 base, and 9 bases separated the two germline ends. CDR3 length: 15 residues. CDR1 and CDR2 (germline): SNHLY, FYNNEI. DNA for the CDR3: TGTGCCAGCAGTGAAGCGCTTAGGTCCCAAGAGACCCAGTACTTC. Residues: CASSEALRSQETQYF.

This clone appeared a few times. The chain couples TRBV6-5 to TRBJ1-1; maybe TRBD1 (6 bases). This CDR3 region has 13 residues. V was clipped by 8 bases and J by 8 bases, with 18 bases between them. CDR1 MNHEY and CDR2 SVGAGI come from the germline V gene. CDR3 sequence reads: CASPTRGGGEAFF. In DNA, the CDR3 is TGTGCCAGCCCTACAAGAGGGGGAGGAGAAGCTTTCTTT.

The rearrangement links TRBV19 to TRBJ1-3; TRBD1 is a possible D gene (5 bases). The V gene lost 4 bases and the J gene lost 1 base, with 14 bases spanning the gap. The germline V gene has CDR1 LNHDA and CDR2 SQIVND (reference sequence). This CDR3 is 16 amino acids long. DNA of the CDR3: TGTGCCAGTAGTACCCCAGGGATACTTTCTGGAAACACCATATATTTT. As protein: CASSTPGILSGNTIYF. Full variable domain (rest looked up from reference TRBV19 and TRBJ1-3): DGGITQSPKYLFRKEGQNVTLSCEQNLNHDAMYWYRQDPGQGLRLIYYSQIVNDFQKGDIAEGYSVSREKKESFPLTVTSAQKNPTAFYLCASSTPGILSGNTIYFGEGSWLTVV.

J is TRBJ1-5 and V is TRBV19; D unresolved. Germline lookup yields CDR1 LNHDA and CDR2 SQIVND (reference sequence). V gave up 3 bases and J gave up 3 bases, with 6 bases separating them. The CDR3 consists of 13 residues. The CDR3 sequence: CASSIRYNQPQHF. CDR3 DNA sequence: TGTGCCAGTAGTATCAGGTACAATCAGCCCCAGCATTTT.

The J gene is TRBJ1-3, the V gene TRBV5-1, with 7 bases matching TRBD1. CDR3 length: 15 amino acids. Germline V gene sequence: CDR1 SGHRS, CDR2 YFSETQ. With V trimmed by 2 bases and J by 3 bases, 5 bases remained unmatched. The CDR3 nucleotides are TGCGCCAGCAGCTTTACAGGGGACATTGGAAACACCATATATTTT. Translating gives CASSFTGDIGNTIYF. Combining the CDR3 with reference TRBV5-1 and TRBJ1-3 gives the whole variable domain KAGVTQTPRYLIKTRGQQVTLSCSPISGHRSVSWYQQTPGQGLQFLFEYFSETQRNKGNFPGRFSGRQFSNSRSEMNVSTLELGDSALYLCASSFTGDIGNTIYFGEGSWLTVV.

The V gene is TRBV2, the J gene TRBJ1-1; D is unresolved. V was trimmed by 6 bases and J by 0 bases, leaving 14 bases between them. This CDR3 spans 15 amino acids. Germline V gene sequence: CDR1 SNHLY, CDR2 FYNNEI. The CDR3 here is CASRGNSLMNTEAFF. DNA for the CDR3: TGTGCCAGCAGAGGAAACAGCCTTATGAACACTGAAGCTTTCTTT. The variable domain in full, completed from reference TRBV2 and TRBJ1-1, reads EPEVTQTPSHQVTQMGQEVILRCVPISNHLYFYWYRQILGQKVEFLVSFYNNEISEKSEIFDDQFSVERPDGSNFTLKIRSTKLEDSAMYFCASRGNSLMNTEAFFGQGTRLTVV.

The rearrangement uses TRBV30 and TRBJ1-5; no reliable D call. The CDR3 totals 13 residues. Germline V gives CDR1 GTSNPN, CDR2 SVGIG (reference sequence). V lost 5 bases and J lost 3, with 11 bases in between. CDR3 bases: TGTGCCTGGGGGTGGGGTGACAATCAGCCCCAGCATTTT. Translated, it gives CAWGWGDNQPQHF.

The V gene is TRBV7-9, the J gene TRBJ1-2, with TRBD1 as a possible D gene (6 bases). Trimming cost V 1 base and J 4 bases, with 10 bases left between them. From germline, CDR1 is SEHNR and CDR2 FQNEAQ (reference sequence). There are 14 residues in the CDR3. The CDR3 DNA follows: TGTGCCAGCAGCTTAGTCGGACAGACCTATGGCTACACCTTC. Encoded protein: CASSLVGQTYGYTF.

V is TRBV12-5 and J is TRBJ2-5; 11 positions agree with TRBD2. This CDR3 has 16 amino acids. Germline CDR1 LGHNT, CDR2 FRNRAP. J lost 3 bases, V lost 0 bases, and 3 bases had no gene match. Here the CDR3 reads CASGLVQLAGEETQYF. The DNA of the CDR3 is TGTGCTAGTGGTTTGGTACAACTAGCGGGAGAAGAGACCCAGTACTTC.

The chain uses TRBV12-3 or TRBV12-4 and TRBJ2-5; D uncertain. This CDR3 is 13 amino acids long. The ends were cut back, 3 bases at V and 2 bases at J, with 7 bases in the middle. CDR3 coding DNA: TGTGCCAGCAGTTTTAGGTTACAAGAGACCCAGTACTTC. Translated: CASSFRLQETQYF.

The CDR3 sequence is CASSRGASELYEQYF. The CDR3, as DNA: TGCGCCAGCAGCCGAGGCGCTAGCGAGCTGTACGAGCAGTACTTC. The V gene is TRBV4-3, the J gene TRBJ2-7; the D gene is possibly TRBD2 (6 bases). V dropped 4 bases and J dropped 4 bases, with 17 bases sitting between them. The CDR3 totals 15 residues. Germline CDR1 is LGHNA and CDR2 is YSLEER.

The chain combines TRBV6-5 with TRBJ1-1; D is ambiguous. Looked up from germline, CDR1 is MNHEY and CDR2 is SVGAGI. The length of the CDR3 is 14 residues. Trimming stripped 4 bases from V and 5 bases from J, with 14 bases between. The DNA for the CDR3 is TGTGCCAGCAGTTTCGACACAGATAGGACTGAAGCTTTCTTT. Its translation: CASSFDTDRTEAFF.

V gene TRBV27 combines with J gene TRBJ2-1, with 9 bases that match TRBD2. The ends lost 5 bases at V and 15 bases at J; junction bases unmatched: 20. CDR3 size: 16 residues. Per the germline V gene, CDR1 is MNHEY and CDR2 is SMNVEV (reference sequence). The CDR3 sequence: CASSLPGDSGSSGPFF. The CDR3 DNA reads TGTGCCAGCAGTCTCCCCGGAGATAGCGGGAGTTCGGGCCCGTTCTTC.

The CDR3 DNA sequence: TGCGCCAGCAGCCACAAGGGAGCAGTCACAGATACGCAGTATTTT. It encodes CASSHKGAVTDTQYF. J is TRBJ2-3 and V is TRBV5-1; D is perhaps TRBD2 (5 bases). CDR3 size: 15 residues. In germline, CDR1 is SGHRS, CDR2 YFSETQ. Trimming removed 4 bases at V and 2 bases at J, with 14 bases between.

This clone was counted once. This chain's CDR3 is CASSIVLTSGANVLTF. CDR3 sequence (DNA): TGTGCCAGTAGTATAGTTCTGACCTCTGGGGCCAACGTCCTGACTTTC. This chain links TRBV19 with TRBJ2-6; D gene unclear. This CDR3 is 16 amino acids long. Germline loops: CDR1 LNHDA, CDR2 SQIVND (reference sequence). Between the trimmed V and J ends, which lost 1 base and 0 bases, there was a span of 7 bases.

The chain joins TRBV6-2 or TRBV6-3 to TRBJ1-2, with D perhaps matching TRBD1 (5 bases). The ends were cut back, 6 bases at V and 1 base at J, with 12 bases in the middle. The V gene's germline CDR1 is MNHEY and CDR2 SVGEGT. This CDR3 comprises 14 residues. CDR3 coding DNA: TGTGCCAGCAGCGATCCGGGGGTTAACTATGGCTACACCTTC. Protein sequence: CASSDPGVNYGYTF.